This TCR beta chain was sequenced for a study of T cell repertoires in cytomegalovirus infection. CDR1 PRHDT and CDR2 FYEKMQ come from the germline V gene (reference sequence). Deletions cut 5 bases from V and 9 bases from J, with 14 bases between. The CDR3 covers 13 residues. MiXCR, applied by TCRdb to the reads, yields one record per CDR3 protein. The data hold 600,000 to 800,000 distinct CDR3 sequences, with about 24% observed a single time. The clonotype originates from a human donor in good health (CMV status not recorded). Some clones in this sample may be carry-over from other donors' samples. V is TRBV13 and J is TRBJ2-1; D unresolved. Sequences were obtained from CD8+ T cells from PBMCs. The CDR3 spells CASSPHSTGEQFF. The CDR3 DNA is TGTGCCAGCAGCCCCCACAGCACGGGTGAGCAGTTCTTC.